This T cell receptor beta chain was found in a study of T-cell memory formation after mild COVID-19. Whole-study context: Largely donor-specific sequence clusters came from two donors.

CDR1 SEHNR and CDR2 FQNEAQ come from the germline V gene (reference sequence). With 5 bases clipped from V and 3 bases from J, the junction kept 5 bases outside the gene matches. The CDR3 is 14 residues long. Study conclusions and caveats: For contracting clones, CD4+ ones sat mainly in CM and EM, CD8+ in EMRA. The authors left the SARS-CoV-2 specificity of second-wave clones peaking on day 37 unconfirmed.

This clonotype was observed at least ten times. Its antigen remains unidentified. TCRdb called the 5' RACE reads again in MiXCR, with one record for every CDR3 protein. The sample lists about 350,000 distinct CDR3 sequences; around 15% were seen once. The sequencing input was PBMCs or a T cell subset sorted from them (not recorded which). This sequence originates from a man younger than 35 who had mild COVID-19 (a few samples of this study predate the infection). Cell type and time point are not known. The J gene is TRBJ1-2, the V gene TRBV7-9; 8 bases align to TRBD1. The CDR3 bases are TGTGCCAGCAGCCCCGGACAGGGTCACTATGGCTACACCTTC. Encoded protein: CASSPGQGHYGYTF.